The 10 T cell receptor beta chains below were found in one sample sequenced in a study of cytomegalovirus exposure and HLA in healthy donors. The PCR ran on 60 Vbeta and 13 Jbeta primers. Only in-frame clones appear in the TCRdb table, and some are missing; sequencing was by immunoSEQ multiplex PCR. The sample shows 60,000 to 90,000 clones, around two thirds of them seen only once. The sequenced material came from PBMCs. These receptors were collected from a woman in her 50s in good health and CMV-seropositive.

This clone was found a few times. V gene TRBV28 combines with J gene TRBJ1-5; D is perhaps TRBD1 (6 bases). Germline V lookup: CDR1 MDHEN, CDR2 SYDVKM. The CDR3 is made up of 15 amino acids. The V and J ends lost 6 bases and 1 base respectively, with 13 bases between them. For the CDR3, the DNA is TGTGCCAGCAGCTTTGAGGGGGGGAGCAATCAGCCCCAGCATTTT. Protein product: CASSFEGGSNQPQHF. Full variable domain (remainder filled in from reference TRBV28 and TRBJ1-5): DVKVTQSSRYLVKRTGEKVFLECVQDMDHENMFWYRQDPGLGLRLIYFSYDVKMKEKGDIPEGYSVSREKKERFSLILESASTNQTSMYLCASSFEGGSNQPQHFGDGTRLSIL.

This chain connects TRBV7-8 to TRBJ2-7; 11 bases are a match to TRBD1. Looked up from germline, CDR1 is SGHVS and CDR2 is FQNEAQ. Unmatched junction bases numbered 14, after V lost 1 base and J lost 3 bases. CDR3 size: 19 residues. As DNA, the CDR3 is TGTGCCAGCAGCTTAGTAGTAGGGGTCGGGACAGGGGGGGACTACGAGCAGTACTTC. It codes for CASSLVVGVGTGGDYEQYF.

This clone occurred a few times. This chain joins TRBV28 and TRBJ2-3, with D possibly being TRBD1 (5 bases). CDR3 length: 17 residues. Germline lookup yields CDR1 MDHEN and CDR2 SYDVKM. V was pared by 6 bases and J by 4 bases, with 23 bases between. This CDR3 is CASSPMGGALGSDTQYF. For the CDR3, the DNA is TGTGCCAGCAGCCCAATGGGTGGGGCGCTAGGGTCAGATACGCAGTATTTT.

The V and J genes are TRBV18 and TRBJ2-1; 13 bases match TRBD2. The length of the CDR3 is 17 residues. With V trimmed by 3 bases and J by 8 bases, 10 bases remained unmatched. The germline CDR1 and CDR2 sequences are KGHSH and LQKENI. The CDR3 is CASSPPGGTSGMDEQFF. The CDR3 nucleotides read TGTGCCAGCTCACCTCCCGGGGGGACTAGCGGGATGGATGAGCAGTTCTTC.

This clone has just a few counts. The V call is TRBV12-5, the J call TRBJ2-5; 7 bases align to TRBD2. The CDR3 covers 14 residues. With V trimmed by 5 bases and J by 9 bases, 12 bases remained unmatched. Germline values: CDR1 LGHNT, CDR2 FRNRAP. The CDR3 loop reads CASGPDGQGGPQYF. The CDR3 DNA is TGTGCTAGTGGTCCGGATGGTCAGGGAGGGCCCCAGTACTTC. The whole variable domain, remainder taken from reference TRBV12-5 and TRBJ2-5, is DARVTQTPRHKVTEMGQEVTMRCQPILGHNTVFWYRQTMMQGLELLAYFRNRAPLDDSGMPKDRFSAEMPDATLATLKIQPSEPRDSAVYFCASGPDGQGGPQYFGPGTRLLVL.

V usage is TRBV5-4 and J usage is TRBJ2-7, with 7 bases identical to TRBD2. J lost 3 bases, V lost 4 bases, and 7 bases had no gene match. This CDR3 contains 14 residues. Looked up from germline, CDR1 is SGHNT and CDR2 is YYREEE (reference sequence). CDR3 loop: CASSPGTTNYEQYF. Here the CDR3 DNA reads TGTGCCAGCAGCCCCGGGACTACCAACTACGAGCAGTACTTC.

The V call is TRBV7-2, the J call TRBJ2-6; 7 nucleotides align to TRBD1. V was pared by 1 base and J by 18 bases, with 6 bases of the junction left unmatched. This CDR3 has 12 amino acids. Germline values: CDR1 SGHTA, CDR2 FQGNSA. CDR3 DNA: TGTGCCAGCAGCTTAGAGGGGCGGACAGGGACTTTC. Its protein product is CASSLEGRTGTF.

The V gene is TRBV2, the J gene TRBJ1-5, with a weak D call TRBD1 (5 bases). The CDR3 consists of 15 residues. V lost 2 bases and J 4 bases, leaving 12 bases between the germline ends. Germline CDR1 is SNHLY and CDR2 is FYNNEI. The CDR3 sequence is CASSESRVLNQPQHF. DNA of the CDR3: TGTGCCAGCAGTGAAAGCAGGGTTCTTAATCAGCCCCAGCATTTT.

This clone was seen a handful of times. The chain has TRBV30 and TRBJ1-5; a weak D match, TRBD1 (5 bases). V lost 0 bases to trimming and J lost 4 bases, with 7 bases between them. Germline-derived CDR1 and CDR2 are GTSNPN and SVGIG (reference sequence). The CDR3 contains 13 residues. CDR3 amino acids: CAWSVPGNQPQHF. The CDR3 nucleotides are TGTGCCTGGAGTGTACCAGGGAATCAGCCCCAGCATTTT.

The chain carries TRBV27 and TRBJ2-3; perhaps TRBD1 as D (6 bases). The CDR3 sequence is 14 residues long. Germline lookup yields CDR1 MNHEY and CDR2 SMNVEV (reference sequence). V lost 8 bases and J lost 0, with 12 bases in between. Here the CDR3 DNA reads TGTGCCAGCCGGACAGTTTCTAGCACAGATACGCAGTATTTT. Translating gives CASRTVSSTDTQYF.